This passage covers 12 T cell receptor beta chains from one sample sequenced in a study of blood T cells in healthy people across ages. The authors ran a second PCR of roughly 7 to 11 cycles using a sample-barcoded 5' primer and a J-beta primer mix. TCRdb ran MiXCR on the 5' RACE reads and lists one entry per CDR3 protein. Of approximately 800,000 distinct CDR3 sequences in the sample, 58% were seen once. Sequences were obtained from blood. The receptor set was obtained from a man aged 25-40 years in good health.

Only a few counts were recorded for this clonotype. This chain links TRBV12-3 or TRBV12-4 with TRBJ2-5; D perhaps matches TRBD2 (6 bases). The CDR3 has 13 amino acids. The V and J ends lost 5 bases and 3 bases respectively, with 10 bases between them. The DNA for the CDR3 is TGTGCCAGCAGTAGGGGACTCGAAGAGACCCAGTACTTC. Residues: CASSRGLEETQYF.

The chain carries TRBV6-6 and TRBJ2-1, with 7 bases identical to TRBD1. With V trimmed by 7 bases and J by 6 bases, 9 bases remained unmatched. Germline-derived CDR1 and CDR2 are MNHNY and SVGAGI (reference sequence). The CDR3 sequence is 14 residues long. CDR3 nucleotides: TGTGCCAGCAATAATAGAGGGGGCGTCAATGAGCAGTTCTTC. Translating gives CASNNRGGVNEQFF.

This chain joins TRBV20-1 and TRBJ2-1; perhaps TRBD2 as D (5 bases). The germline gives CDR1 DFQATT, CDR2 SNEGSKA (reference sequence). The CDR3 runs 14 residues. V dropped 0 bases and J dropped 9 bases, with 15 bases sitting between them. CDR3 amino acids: CSARDLTSSSEQFF. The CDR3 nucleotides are TGCAGTGCTAGAGATCTCACTAGTTCTAGTGAGCAGTTCTTC.

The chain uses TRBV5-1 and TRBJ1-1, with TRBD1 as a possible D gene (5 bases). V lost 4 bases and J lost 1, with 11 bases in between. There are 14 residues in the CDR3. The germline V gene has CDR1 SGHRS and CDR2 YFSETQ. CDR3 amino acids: CASSHIGTNTEAFF. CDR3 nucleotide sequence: TGCGCCAGCAGCCACATTGGGACGAACACTGAAGCTTTCTTT.

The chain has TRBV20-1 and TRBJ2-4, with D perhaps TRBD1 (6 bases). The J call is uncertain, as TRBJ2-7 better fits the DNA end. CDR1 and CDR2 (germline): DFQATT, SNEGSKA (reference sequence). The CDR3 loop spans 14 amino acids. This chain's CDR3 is CSARRTPGAYEQYF. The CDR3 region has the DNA TGCAGTGCTAGGCGAACACCAGGGGCCTACGAGCAGTACTTC.

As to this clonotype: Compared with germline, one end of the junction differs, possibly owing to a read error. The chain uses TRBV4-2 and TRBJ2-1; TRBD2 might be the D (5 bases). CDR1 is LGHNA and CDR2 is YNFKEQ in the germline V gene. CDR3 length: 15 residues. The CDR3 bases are TGTGCCAGCAGCTACGGGGAGAGCTCCTACAAGGAGCAGTTCTTC. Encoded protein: CASSYGESSYKEQFF.

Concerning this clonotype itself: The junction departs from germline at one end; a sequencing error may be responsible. CDR3 coding DNA: TGTGCCTGCAGCCCCGGACGGGTAGCGGGGTCTTACAATGAGCAGTTCTTC. Translated: CACSPGRVAGSYNEQFF. V usage is TRBV6-1 and J usage is TRBJ2-1; 8 bases line up with TRBD2. The CDR3 has 17 residues. Germline V gene sequence: CDR1 MNHNS, CDR2 SASEGT.

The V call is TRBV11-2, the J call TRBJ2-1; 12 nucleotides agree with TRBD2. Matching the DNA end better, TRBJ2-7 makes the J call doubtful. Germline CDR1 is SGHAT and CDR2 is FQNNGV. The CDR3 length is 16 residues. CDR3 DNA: TGTGCCAGCAGCTTTCTAACTAGCGGGAGGACTAACGAGCAGTACTTC. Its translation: CASSFLTSGRTNEQYF.

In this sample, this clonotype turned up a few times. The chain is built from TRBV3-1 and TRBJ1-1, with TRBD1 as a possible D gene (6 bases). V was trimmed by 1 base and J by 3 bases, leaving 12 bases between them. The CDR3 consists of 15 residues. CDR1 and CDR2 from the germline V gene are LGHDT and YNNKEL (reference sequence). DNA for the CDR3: TGTGCCAGCAGCCAAGGGCAGGGGCTGGACACTGAAGCTTTCTTT. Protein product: CASSQGQGLDTEAFF.

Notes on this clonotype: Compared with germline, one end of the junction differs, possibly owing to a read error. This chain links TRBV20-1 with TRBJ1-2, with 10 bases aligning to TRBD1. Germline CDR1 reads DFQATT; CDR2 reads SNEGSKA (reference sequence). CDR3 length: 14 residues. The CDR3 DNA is TGCAGTGCAAAATGGACAGGGGGTAACTATGGCTACATCTTC. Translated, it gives CSAKWTGGNYGYIF.

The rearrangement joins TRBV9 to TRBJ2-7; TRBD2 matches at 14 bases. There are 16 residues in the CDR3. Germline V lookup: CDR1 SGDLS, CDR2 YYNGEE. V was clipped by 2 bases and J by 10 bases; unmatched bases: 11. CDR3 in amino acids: CASSVAGTSGGNRQYF. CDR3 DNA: TGTGCCAGCAGCGTTGCCGGGACTAGCGGGGGAAACCGACAGTACTTC.

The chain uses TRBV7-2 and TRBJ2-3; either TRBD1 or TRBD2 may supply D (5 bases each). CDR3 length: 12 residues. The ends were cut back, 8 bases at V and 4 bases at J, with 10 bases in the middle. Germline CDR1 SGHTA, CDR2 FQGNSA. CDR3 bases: TGTGCCAGCGGTCAGGGAGCAGATACGCAGTATTTT. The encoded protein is CASGQGADTQYF.